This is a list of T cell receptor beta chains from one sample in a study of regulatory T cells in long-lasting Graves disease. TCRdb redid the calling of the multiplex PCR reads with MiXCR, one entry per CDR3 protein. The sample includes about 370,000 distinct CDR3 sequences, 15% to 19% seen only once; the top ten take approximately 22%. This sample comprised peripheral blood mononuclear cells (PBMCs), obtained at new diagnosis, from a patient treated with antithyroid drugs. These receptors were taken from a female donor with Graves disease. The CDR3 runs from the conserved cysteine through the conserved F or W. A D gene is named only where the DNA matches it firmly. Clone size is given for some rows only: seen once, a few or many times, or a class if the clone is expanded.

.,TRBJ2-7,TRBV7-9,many,TGTGCCAGCAGCCCCGGGACCCCCGAGCAGTACTTC,CASSPGTPEQYF
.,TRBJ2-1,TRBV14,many,TGTGCCAGCAGCCAAGATTTAGCAGACAATGAGCAGTTCTTC,CASSQDLADNEQFF
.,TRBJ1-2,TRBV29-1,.,TGCAGCGTTCTTTCCAGGGTCGATGGCTACACCTTC,CSVLSRVDGYTF
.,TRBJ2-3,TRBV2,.,TGTGCCAGCAGCGACAAGGGCAGCGGCACAGATACGCAGTATTTT,CASSDKGSGTDTQYF
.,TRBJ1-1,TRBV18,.,TGTGCCAGCTCACCAGGAGATGGCGGGCAGCTCGGTGAAGCTTTCTTT,CASSPGDGGQLGEAFF
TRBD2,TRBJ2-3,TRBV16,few,TGTGCCAGCAGCCAGTTGACTAGCAACACAGATACGCAGTATTTT,CASSQLTSNTDTQYF
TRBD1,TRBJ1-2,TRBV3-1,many,TGTGCCAGCAGGAATGGACAGGGAGGTGGCTACACCTTC,CASRNGQGGGYTF
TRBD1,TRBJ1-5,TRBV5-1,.,TGCGCCAGCAGCCCCTCAGGACAGGGACACGAGCCCCAGCATTTT,CASSPSGQGHEPQHF
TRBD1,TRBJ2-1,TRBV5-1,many,TGCGCCAGCAGCTTGGTGGGACAGGTGGCGAATGAGCAGTTCTTC,CASSLVGQVANEQFF
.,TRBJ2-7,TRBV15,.,TGTGCCACCAGCAGAGGCTCTGGGGCCTACGAGCAGTACTTC,CATSRGSGAYEQYF
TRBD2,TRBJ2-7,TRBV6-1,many,TGTGCCAGCAGCAGTACTAGCGGACTGAGACAGACCTACGAGCAGTACTTC,CASSSTSGLRQTYEQYF
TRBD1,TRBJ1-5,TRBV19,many,TGTGCCAGTAGAGTGGACAGGTCGGTAGGTCAGCCCCAGCATTTT,CASRVDRSVGQPQHF
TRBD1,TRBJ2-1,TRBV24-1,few,TGTGCCACCAGTGTAAGACAGGGTCTTGAGCAGTTCTTC,CATSVRQGLEQFF
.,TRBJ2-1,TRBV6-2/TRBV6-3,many,TGTGCCAGCAGCCACGACACCTACAATGAGCAGTTCTTC,CASSHDTYNEQFF
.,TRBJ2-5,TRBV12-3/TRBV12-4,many,TGTGCCAGCAGTCCACGAACGGGACATAACCAAGAGACCCAGTACTTC,CASSPRTGHNQETQYF
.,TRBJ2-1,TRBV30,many,TGTGCCTGGAGTGTTAAGGGGACCTACAATGAGCAGTTCTTC,CAWSVKGTYNEQFF
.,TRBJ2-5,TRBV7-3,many,TGTGCCAGCAGCCAAACTAGCTCCACAAGGGAGACCCAGTACTTC,CASSQTSSTRETQYF
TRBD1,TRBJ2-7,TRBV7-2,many,TGTGCCAGCAGTCGGGACAGGGCGGCGGTCGAGCAGTACTTC,CASSRDRAAVEQYF
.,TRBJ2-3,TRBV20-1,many,TGCAGTGCCATCTCCCCCAGCGGAGTCACAGATACGCAGTATTTT,CSAISPSGVTDTQYF
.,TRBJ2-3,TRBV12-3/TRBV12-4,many,TGTGCCAGCCGATCACTCACGGCCCCAGATACGCAGTATTTT,CASRSLTAPDTQYF
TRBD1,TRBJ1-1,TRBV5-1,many,TGCGCCAGCAGCACGGGACAGACTAACACTGAAGCTTTCTTT,CASSTGQTNTEAFF
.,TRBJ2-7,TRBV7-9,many,TGTGCCAGCAGCCCGCGGACCCGCTCCTACGAGCAGTACTTC,CASSPRTRSYEQYF
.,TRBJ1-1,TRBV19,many,TGTGCCAGTGAGAGGACGGTCGAGGCTACTGAAGCTTTCTTT,CASERTVEATEAFF
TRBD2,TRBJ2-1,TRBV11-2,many,TGTGCCAGCAGGACACTAGCGGGGGGGCCCTACAATGAGCAGTTCTTC,CASRTLAGGPYNEQFF
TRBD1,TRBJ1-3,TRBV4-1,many,TGCGCCAGCAGCCATGGGACAGTCATCTCTGGAAACACCATATATTTT,CASSHGTVISGNTIYF
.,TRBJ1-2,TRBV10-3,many,TGTGCCATCAGGGAAACCGCGGGGGTTTATGGCTACACCTTC,CAIRETAGVYGYTF
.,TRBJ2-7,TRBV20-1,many,TGCAGTGCTAACTACGAGCAGTACTTC,CSANYEQYF
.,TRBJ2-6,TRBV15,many,TGTGCCACCAGCGCTGCAACGGGGGCTGGGGCCAACGTCCTGACTTTC,CATSAATGAGANVLTF
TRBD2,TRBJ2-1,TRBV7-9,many,TGTGCCAGCAACAAATTTTTTGGGGGGGACTACAATGAGCAGTTCTTC,CASNKFFGGDYNEQFF
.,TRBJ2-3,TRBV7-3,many,TGTGCCAGCAGCTTAGGACAGAACACAGATACGCAGTATTTT,CASSLGQNTDTQYF
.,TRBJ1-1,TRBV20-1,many,TGCAGTGCTGGACGCAGGCTACAAAACACTGAAGCTTTCTTT,CSAGRRLQNTEAFF
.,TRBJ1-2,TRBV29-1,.,TGCAGCGTTGACTCAACCGGGGGTGGCTACACCTTC,CSVDSTGGGYTF
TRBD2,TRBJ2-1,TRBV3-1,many,TGTGCCAGCAGCCAATCTGTGGCGGGGGGAATCTCCTACAATGAGCAGTTCTTC,CASSQSVAGGISYNEQFF